This T cell receptor (beta chain) is from a study of T cell responses to AZD1222 COVID-19 vaccine. Study-level points and caveats: Two doses of AZD1222 preceded a rise in Spike-specific TCR breadth and depth. Only 5 or 6 individuals given AZD1222 were seropositive at baseline. Clonal diversity may have been underestimated, and the donors were mostly white British, with more females than males. As reported, nearly half of all spike-specific TCRs target variant regions that are unmutated.

Using immunoSEQ multiplex PCR, the repertoire was profiled, and TCRdb retains in-frame clones only, with some absent. In the table there are 100,000 to 150,000 clones, roughly 90% of which are singletons. Remarks on this clone: Its antigen is still unknown.

The TCR comes from an adult in good health. This sample comprised peripheral blood, obtained on day 0 of AZD1222 vaccination.

DNA of the CDR3: TGTGCCAGCAGCGTAGGGGACAGTCCTAATGAAAAACTGTTTTTT. This encodes CASSVGDSPNEKLFF. The chain combines TRBV9 with TRBJ1-4, with 7 bases that match TRBD1. Germline V gene data show CDR1 as SGDLS and CDR2 as YYNGEE. This CDR3 comprises 15 residues. V lost 0 bases and J lost 3; bases outside the gene matches: 2.